What follows describes a single T cell receptor beta chain. Its antigen has not been determined. Qualities for individual bases were not recorded, and no much larger clone is one base off. These data come from a study of graft-versus-host responses after intestinal transplantation (dated by TCRdb to the early 2020s). As for the study more broadly: The transplants that recipients received were multivisceral, liver-intestinal, or isolated intestinal. Rather than going through the commercial service, samples from a few later patients were sequenced in-house on an Illumina MiSeq and processed with MiXCR. Bulk TCR-beta CDR3 sequencing was used to track graft-versus-host and host-versus-graft alloreactive T cell clones in the graft, circulation and bone marrow after intestinal transplantation. A peak of at least 4% donor T cells among recipient peripheral blood mononuclear cells was the definition used for donor T cell macrochimerism. All recipients received anti-thymocyte globulin induction followed by maintenance tacrolimus and steroids for around three years. The cohort enrolled 20 to 25 intestinal transplant recipients, one of whom was a retransplant, and a few patients without pretransplant specimens were excluded. Alloreactive clones were identified by sequencing pre-transplant mixed lymphocyte reaction products and comparing these products with unstimulated pre-transplant donor and recipient T cells. Paper-wide results and their limitations: Patients with donor T cell macrochimerism had high GvH to HvG T cell clonal ratios in their allografts. The conclusions were limited by the relatively low number and heterogeneity of the intestinal transplant patients. GvH clones were detected in recipient bone marrow, and some appeared earlier in ileal mucosa or blood, consistent with an intestinal mucosal origin. Early after transplant, peak levels of circulating GvH clones were found to be associated with declines in HvG clones.

Libraries were built with the immunoSEQ multiplex PCR assay. For most patients, genomic DNA was isolated using the Qiagen DNeasy Blood and Tissue Kit and was shipped frozen to Adaptive Biotechnologies for TCR sequencing. Adaptive Biotechnologies carried out high-throughput TCR-beta CDR3 sequencing of genomic DNA for most patients. For the original study's pipeline: Adaptive's ImmunoSEQ software supplied the TCR sequencing data for around 17 patients, while MiXCR and VDJtools were used to process three other patients. To correct CD4 versus CD8 sorting errors, any sequence found in both subsets at a frequency ratio below 5:1 was removed. CDR3 nucleotide sequences shared between donor and recipient were removed because the origin of such sequences could not be assigned. Alloreactive clones required at least 2-fold expansion over unstimulated cells and minimum CFSE-low frequency of 0.002% (template counts) or 0.001% (read counts). Clones detected in sequenced pre-transplant spleen, lymph node, or MLR CFSE-low populations of the donor or recipient were defined as mappable. The cumulative frequency of alloreactive clones was calculated as a percentage of all sequences, weighted by copy number. TCRdb carries this immuneACCESS record with in-frame sequences only. Its versions omit some clonotypes, under half of them owing to an unresolved V gene in the studies checked, with the rest unexplained. The V and J calls and clone size were taken over from that table, and D and trimming were inferred from the DNA. Within this sample are roughly 92,000 clones, with about nine tenths of them counted one time only. The top ten hold 0.28% of the sample.

The CDR3 sequence holds 17 residues, the cysteine and phenylalanine included. Left in the record is the CDR3 DNA by itself, 51 bases read in frame from the first base. CDR1 and CDR2 (MDHEN, SYDVKM) derive from the germline V gene. The trim is 4 bases for V and 0 bases for J, with a gap of 17 bases between the germline ends. The time point label for this specimen denotes: cells obtained before transplantation from donor or recipient. CD3+CD4+ and CD3+CD8+ populations were FACS-sorted from unstimulated pre-transplant donor and recipient cells taken from spleen or lymph nodes. The rearranged chain carries TRBV28 and TRBJ2-3, and TRBD2 may be the D gene, going by 5 matching bases. Sequencing was performed on unstimulated CD4+ T cells sorted from spleen or lymph node cells, taken before transplant. The receptor was derived from a human donor who was the organ donor for an intestinal transplant. The nucleotide sequence reads TGTGCCAGCAGTTCTCGCGGGCTAGCCGGTAGCACAGATACGCAGTATTTT. This translates into CASSSRGLAGSTDTQYF.